This T cell receptor (beta chain) stems from a study of beta chain features in type 1 diabetes. Study results and limitations: Type 1 diabetes patients showed a moderate but significant shortening of TCRB CDR3s in all four CD4+ subsets.

This clone has more than one count but fewer than ten. Antigen: not known. At one boundary the junction diverges from the germline segment, which might be a read error. Isolated RNA was reverse transcribed in full, so expressed TCRB transcripts were sequenced. This table comes from immunoSEQ multiplex PCR, and its TCRdb copy is limited to in-frame clones, with some not included. The sample comprises 300,000 to 400,000 clones, 7% to 10% of which are singletons, and 0.9% to 1.1% rests with the top ten. The CDR3 has 14 residues. From germline, CDR1 is SGHNT and CDR2 YYREEE (reference sequence). Specimen: central memory CD4+ T cells from blood. The clonotype originates from a man in his thirties or forties with type 1 diabetes. This rearrangement joins TRBV5-4 to TRBJ2-3; D is undetermined. The CDR3 nucleotides read TGCGCCAGCAGCCAAGATCCAAATCTAGATACGCAGTATTTT. This codes for CASSQDPNLDTQYF. The full variable domain, completed using reference TRBV5-4 and TRBJ2-3, is ETGVTQSPTHLIKTRGQQVTLRCSSQSGHNTVSWYQQALGQGPQFIFQYYREEENGRGNFPPRFSGLQFPNYSSELNVNALELDDSALYLCASSQDPNLDTQYFGPGTRLTVL.